These 3 T cell receptor beta chains came from one sample sequenced in a study of blood T cell repertoires in COVID-19. Clones were sequenced by immunoSEQ multiplex PCR, and TCRdb holds only the in-frame ones, with some missing. The sample contains around 160,000 clones, 80% of which appear only once. Sequenced sample: PBMCs or T cells enriched from blood (not recorded which). The origin of the receptors is a woman between 55 and 75 years old who had recovered from COVID-19.

V usage is TRBV20-1 and J usage is TRBJ2-1; tentatively, D is TRBD1 (6 bases). The CDR3 is 10 amino acids. Germline loops: CDR1 DFQATT, CDR2 SNEGSKA (reference sequence). V was clipped by 6 bases and J by 10 bases, with 10 bases between them. In nucleotides, the CDR3 is TGCAGTGCATGGGGGCAGGAGCAGTTCTTC. Translation: CSAWGQEQFF.

V usage is TRBV11-2 and J usage is TRBJ2-2; the match to TRBD2 covers 11 bases. CDR3 length equals 18 residues. Germline values: CDR1 SGHAT, CDR2 FQNNGV. V shed 1 base and J 3 bases; nucleotides not matched to a gene: 7. CDR3 in amino acids: CASSLGPRLAGHTGELFF. Here the CDR3 DNA reads TGTGCCAGCAGCTTAGGGCCACGACTAGCGGGGCACACCGGGGAGCTGTTTTTT.

The rearrangement uses TRBV18 and TRBJ1-2, with TRBD1 identical over 10 bases. J was trimmed by 5 bases and V by 3 bases; bases with no gene match: 6. CDR1 KGHSH and CDR2 LQKENI come from the germline V gene. The CDR3 consists of 15 residues. The CDR3 spells CASSPRDRGAYGYTF. The CDR3 nucleotides are TGTGCCAGCTCACCTAGGGACAGGGGTGCATATGGCTACACCTTC. Variable domain in full (rest from reference TRBV18 and TRBJ1-2): NAGVMQNPRHLVRRRGQEARLRCSPMKGHSHVYWYRQLPEEGLKFMVYLQKENIIDESGMPKERFSAEFPKEGPSILRIQQVVRGDSAAYFCASSPRDRGAYGYTFGSGTRLTVV.